This TCR beta chain was sequenced in a study of T cell responses to AZD1222 COVID-19 vaccine. Findings of the study overall: Distributed over spike, vaccine-associated CD4 TCRs predominated at 160-218 and 743-854. The study identified only a handful of AZD1222 recipients as seropositive at baseline. Donors, mostly white British, included more females; clonal diversity was possibly underestimated.

Clones were read by immunoSEQ multiplex PCR, and TCRdb kept only the in-frame ones, dropping some. The sample contains approximately 96,000 clones, 80% to 95% of which appear only once. This clone was counted between two and nine times. Its antigen is still unknown. The TCR originated in an adult who received the AZD1222 COVID-19 vaccine. Sequenced here: peripheral blood, sampled 28 days after the second AZD1222 dose.

CDR3 region: CASSLRGGELFF. CDR3 DNA sequence: TGTGCCAGCAGTTTGCGGGGCGGGGAGCTGTTTTTT. The genes are TRBV12-3 or TRBV12-4 and TRBJ2-2; D possibly corresponds to TRBD2 (6 bases). Trimming pared 3 bases from V and 7 bases from J, leaving 6 bases between. The CDR3 is made up of 12 amino acids.